The 30 T cell receptor beta chains listed next were all sequenced from one sample in a study of cytomegalovirus exposure and HLA in healthy donors. Primers for the PCR totalled 60 Vbeta and 13 Jbeta. Profiling relied on immunoSEQ multiplex PCR, and the TCRdb table lists in-frame clones only, not all of them. The repertoire holds some 190,000 clones, with 85% as singletons. Material: PBMCs. Receptors were obtained from a boy aged 2 to 9 in good health and CMV-seronegative.

This clone was seen a single time. The junction does not match germline at one end; this may be a read error. This chain connects TRBV29-1 to TRBJ2-1; 9 bases line up with TRBD1. Germline loops: CDR1 SQVTM, CDR2 ANQGSEA. The CDR3 runs 14 residues. The CDR3 coding sequence is TGCAGCATTGACCGGGACAGGGTAATCAATGAGCAGTTCTTC. Protein product: CSIDRDRVINEQFF.

This clone was counted between two and nine times. The V call is TRBV28, the J call TRBJ1-4; 7 bases map to TRBD1. Trimming removed 6 bases from V and 4 bases from J; junction bases left unmatched: 8. The germline CDR1 and CDR2 sequences are MDHEN and SYDVKM. The CDR3 consists of 15 residues. The CDR3 spells CASSRMTGINEKLFF. The CDR3 bases are TGTGCCAGCAGCCGTATGACAGGGATTAATGAAAAACTGTTTTTT.

CDR3 nucleotides: TGTGCCAGCAGTGCGAGACTAGCGGGGGGGAAAGAGACCCAGTACTTC. This gives the protein CASSARLAGGKETQYF. The gene calls are TRBV6-1 and TRBJ2-5; 14 positions match TRBD2. V dropped 4 bases and J dropped 3; count of bases not matched to a gene: 4. The length of the CDR3 is 16 residues. CDR1 and CDR2 from the germline V gene are MNHNS and SASEGT.

CDR3 sequence: CASSVGGGTYEQYF. CDR3 bases: TGTGCCAGCAGCGTAGGTGGCGGGACCTACGAGCAGTACTTC. The chain combines TRBV9 with TRBJ2-5; TRBD2 might be the D (6 bases). The J call may be wrong; the DNA end is better matched by TRBJ2-7. CDR3 length equals 14 residues. Germline CDR1 SGDLS, CDR2 YYNGEE.

The chain recombines TRBV28 with TRBJ2-7; 7 positions match TRBD1. The germline gives CDR1 MDHEN, CDR2 SYDVKM. V shed 5 bases and J 1 base; nucleotides not matched to a gene: 8. The CDR3 length is 15 residues. CDR3 residues: CASSSDRDWSYEQYF. The CDR3 nucleotides read TGTGCCAGCAGTAGCGACAGGGATTGGTCCTACGAGCAGTACTTC.

J is TRBJ2-6 and V is TRBV5-5; 10 bases fit TRBD1. This CDR3 has 17 residues. V gave up 5 bases and J gave up 0 bases; unmatched junction bases: 5. Germline CDR1 and CDR2: SGHKS and YYEKEE (reference sequence). This CDR3 is CASSRDRGSSGANVLTF. CDR3 nucleotides: TGTGCCAGCAGTAGGGACAGGGGCAGCTCTGGGGCCAACGTCCTGACTTTC.

The V call is TRBV14, the J call TRBJ1-3; possible D gene TRBD1, 5 bases. V was pared by 1 base and J by 4 bases, with 11 bases between. Germline CDR1 reads SGHDN; CDR2 reads FVKESK. The CDR3 length is 15 residues. The CDR3 DNA follows: TGTGCCAGCAGCCAAGTGGGGGGTTCCGGAAACACCATATATTTT. Residues: CASSQVGGSGNTIYF.

The V and J genes are TRBV4-2 and TRBJ2-4, with D possibly matching TRBD2 (7 bases). From germline, CDR1 is LGHNA and CDR2 YNFKEQ. The CDR3 runs 20 residues. Trimming removed 3 bases at V and 1 base at J, with 25 bases between. For the CDR3, the DNA is TGTGCCAGCAGCCAGGAGAAGGGGGGGATCGGTCAATTGGCCAAAAACATTCAGTACTTC. Translation gives CASSQEKGGIGQLAKNIQYF.

The gene calls are TRBV29-1 and TRBJ2-7, with D unclear. Germline values: CDR1 SQVTM, CDR2 ANQGSEA. The CDR3 sequence is 15 residues long. V lost 5 bases and J lost 0, with 17 bases in between. CDR3 DNA: TGCAGCGTTTCCTATTTGAGCTACAGCTCCTACGAGCAGTACTTC. This encodes CSVSYLSYSSYEQYF.

CDR3 bases: TGCGCCAGCAGCTTGAACAGGGTCGGTGGCTACACCTTC. Translated: CASSLNRVGGYTF. The chain links TRBV5-1 to TRBJ1-2; TRBD1 might be the D (6 bases). The CDR3 is 13 amino acids. Germline V gene data show CDR1 as SGHRS and CDR2 as YFSETQ. V was clipped by 1 base and J by 7 bases, with 11 bases between them.

The CDR3 DNA sequence: TGTGCCAGCAGTTGGGGACAGGGTTACACTGAAGCTTTCTTT. Protein product: CASSWGQGYTEAFF. The V gene is TRBV27, the J gene TRBJ1-1, with 9 nucleotides matching TRBD1. The junction had 3 bases not matched to a gene; V was cut back by 4 bases and J by 3 bases. Germline CDR1 is MNHEY and CDR2 is SMNVEV (reference sequence). The CDR3 consists of 14 residues.

The rearrangement uses TRBV30 and TRBJ1-5; D perhaps matches TRBD1 (6 bases). Trimming left V 4 bases short and J 7 bases short, with 17 bases between. The CDR3 has 14 residues. CDR1 is GTSNPN and CDR2 is SVGIG in the germline V gene (reference sequence). CDR3 sequence: CAWTPGAGEQPQHF. The CDR3 nucleotides read TGTGCCTGGACCCCGGGGGCGGGAGAACAGCCCCAGCATTTT.

The genes are TRBV28 and TRBJ1-5; tentatively, D is TRBD1 (5 bases). Trimming pared 2 bases from V and 6 bases from J, leaving 11 bases between. In germline, CDR1 is MDHEN, CDR2 SYDVKM. CDR3 length: 14 amino acids. The CDR3 region is CASSLQGPTQPQHF. The CDR3 DNA reads as TGTGCCAGCAGTTTACAGGGCCCCACTCAGCCCCAGCATTTT.

The chain is built from TRBV7-9 and TRBJ2-7; 7 bases line up with TRBD1. The CDR3 loop spans 15 amino acids. Germline V CDR1 and CDR2: SEHNR, FQNEAQ (reference sequence). With 4 bases clipped from V and 2 bases from J, the junction kept 8 bases outside the gene matches. The CDR3 DNA sequence: TGTGCCAGCAGCTCCCGACAGGGAGTTCCCTACGAGCAGTACTTC. It yields the protein CASSSRQGVPYEQYF.

The CDR3 region has the DNA TGTGCCAGCTCTGAAATAGCGGCAATTTCCTTCACCGGGGAGCTGTTTTTT. Encoded protein: CASSEIAAISFTGELFF. The rearrangement uses TRBV2 and TRBJ2-2, with TRBD2 as a possible D gene (6 bases). Per germline, CDR1 SNHLY and CDR2 FYNNEI. This CDR3 has 17 residues. V was shortened by 8 bases and J by 4 bases, with 23 bases between the two germline ends. The whole variable domain, filled in from reference TRBV2 and TRBJ2-2, reads EPEVTQTPSHQVTQMGQEVILRCVPISNHLYFYWYRQILGQKVEFLVSFYNNEISEKSEIFDDQFSVERPDGSNFTLKIRSTKLEDSAMYFCASSEIAAISFTGELFFGEGSRLTVL.

The chain uses TRBV4-1 and TRBJ1-6; D call uncertain. CDR1 MGHRA and CDR2 YSYEKL come from the germline V gene. Trimming stripped 2 bases from V and 8 bases from J, with 7 bases between. This CDR3 has 13 amino acids. The DNA of the CDR3 is TGCGCCAGCAGCCAATTGAGGGATTCACCCCTCCACTTT. Translating it yields CASSQLRDSPLHF.

This clone has just a few counts. The V gene is TRBV7-9, the J gene TRBJ1-2; the D is unclear. There are 12 residues in the CDR3. The germline CDR1 and CDR2 sequences are SEHNR and FQNEAQ (reference sequence). V gave up 5 bases and J gave up 6 bases, with 10 bases separating them. CDR3 amino acids: CASSQTVHGYTF. CDR3 nucleotide sequence: TGTGCCAGCAGCCAAACTGTTCATGGCTACACCTTC.

The chain couples TRBV2 to TRBJ1-5; TRBD1 matches 7 bases. This CDR3 is 17 amino acids long. The V gene's germline CDR1 is SNHLY and CDR2 FYNNEI. Unmatched junction bases numbered 11, after V lost 4 bases and J lost 2 bases. CDR3 coding DNA: TGTGCCAGCAGTGTAGGGACAGTCTTAACCGGCAATCAGCCCCAGCATTTT. This sequence encodes CASSVGTVLTGNQPQHF.

J is TRBJ2-3 and V is TRBV9; tentatively, D is TRBD2 (6 bases). Trimming stripped 3 bases from V and 2 bases from J, with 13 bases between. The CDR3 runs 15 residues. The V gene's germline CDR1 is SGDLS and CDR2 YYNGEE. CDR3 DNA: TGTGCCAGCAGCGAGAGCGGGTTTCCCACAGATACGCAGTATTTT. Its translation: CASSESGFPTDTQYF.

This chain links TRBV5-1 with TRBJ2-7; no reliable D call. V was pared by 2 bases and J by 0 bases, with 3 bases between. CDR3 length: 12 amino acids. From germline, CDR1 is SGHRS and CDR2 YFSETQ. The CDR3 sequence: CASSFSSYEQYF. The CDR3 DNA follows: TGCGCCAGCAGCTTCAGCTCCTACGAGCAGTACTTC.

This clone occurred a few times. The V call is TRBV6-5, the J call TRBJ2-2, with TRBD2 matching over 10 bases. V shed 4 bases and J 0 bases; nucleotides not matched to a gene: 2. The germline gives CDR1 MNHEY, CDR2 SVGAGI. This CDR3 is built from 16 residues. CDR3 amino acids: CASSFTSGANTGELFF. The CDR3 DNA reads as TGTGCCAGCAGTTTCACTAGCGGGGCGAACACCGGGGAGCTGTTTTTT.

This clone has only one observation. The rearrangement uses TRBV6-6 and TRBJ2-1; TRBD1 aligns across 7 bases. The CDR3 length is 14 residues. From germline, CDR1 is MNHNY and CDR2 SVGAGI (reference sequence). V shed 5 bases and J 4 bases; nucleotides not matched to a gene: 5. The CDR3: CASSIGTEYNEQFF. The CDR3 bases are TGTGCCAGCAGTATTGGGACAGAATACAATGAGCAGTTCTTC.

The chain combines TRBV2 with TRBJ1-4, with D maybe TRBD1 (6 bases). The CDR3 extends over 14 amino acids. Germline CDR1 SNHLY, CDR2 FYNNEI. Trimming removed 11 bases at V and 4 bases at J, with 17 bases between. CDR3 nucleotide sequence: TGTGCCTCCCAAAGACAGGTCCTTAATGAAAAACTGTTTTTT. It yields the protein CASQRQVLNEKLFF.

In its sample, this clone was seen a few times. The rearrangement joins TRBV21-1 to TRBJ2-4; the table gives TRBD2 as D, unverified against the DNA. TRBV21-1 has pseudogene status. The CDR3 consists of 14 residues. CDR3 protein: CASSKGSGKNIQYF. The CDR3 DNA is TGTGCCAGCAGCAAAGGCAGCGGCAAAAACATTCAGTACTTC.

This clone has more than one count but fewer than ten. The chain combines TRBV5-1 with TRBJ1-6; D remains unclear. With 4 bases removed from V and 7 bases from J, the gap between germline ends came to 12 bases. Germline V gene lookup returns CDR1 SGHRS and CDR2 YFSETQ. The CDR3 runs 14 residues. The CDR3 DNA is TGCGCCAGCAGCGGCGGCGGAGAGAATTCACCCCTCCACTTT. This codes for CASSGGGENSPLHF.

The gene calls are TRBV28 and TRBJ1-5; TRBD1 matches at 10 bases. The CDR3 has 14 amino acids. The germline V gene has CDR1 MDHEN and CDR2 SYDVKM. V lost 4 bases to trimming and J lost 4 bases; unmatched junction nucleotides: 1. The CDR3 is CASSWTGGNQPQHF. CDR3 coding DNA: TGTGCCAGCAGTTGGACAGGGGGGAATCAGCCCCAGCATTTT.

This clone came up once. V and J are TRBV9 and TRBJ2-3; the D gene is possibly TRBD2 (5 bases). The ends were cut back, 4 bases at V and 6 bases at J, with 9 bases in the middle. The CDR3 sequence is 12 residues long. Germline V lookup: CDR1 SGDLS, CDR2 YYNGEE. This CDR3 reads CASSSSGDTQYF. CDR3 nucleotide sequence: TGTGCCAGCAGCTCTTCGGGGGATACGCAGTATTTT.

This chain connects TRBV5-1 to TRBJ2-2; 10 nucleotides align to TRBD1. In germline, CDR1 is SGHRS, CDR2 YFSETQ. The CDR3 is 15 amino acids. The V segment lost 4 bases and the J segment 5 bases; nucleotides outside the gene matches: 5. The CDR3 protein is CASSQGQGITGELFF. CDR3 coding DNA: TGCGCCAGCAGCCAGGGACAGGGGATTACCGGGGAGCTGTTTTTT. Full variable domain (missing parts from reference TRBV5-1 and TRBJ2-2): KAGVTQTPRYLIKTRGQQVTLSCSPISGHRSVSWYQQTPGQGLQFLFEYFSETQRNKGNFPGRFSGRQFSNSRSEMNVSTLELGDSALYLCASSQGQGITGELFFGEGSRLTVL.

The V and J genes are TRBV5-1 and TRBJ1-3; 10 bases fit TRBD1. This CDR3 contains 16 residues. After removal of 3 bases from V and 0 bases from J, the junction contained 3 bases not matched to a gene. CDR1 is SGHRS and CDR2 is YFSETQ in the germline V gene. CDR3 loop: CASSWGQGISGNTIYF. CDR3 coding DNA: TGCGCCAGCAGCTGGGGACAGGGGATCTCTGGAAACACCATATATTTT. The whole variable domain, filled in from reference TRBV5-1 and TRBJ1-3, reads KAGVTQTPRYLIKTRGQQVTLSCSPISGHRSVSWYQQTPGQGLQFLFEYFSETQRNKGNFPGRFSGRQFSNSRSEMNVSTLELGDSALYLCASSWGQGISGNTIYFGEGSWLTVV.

J is TRBJ1-2 and V is TRBV19; 7 bases match TRBD1. With V trimmed by 5 bases and J by 2 bases, 14 bases remained unmatched. CDR3 length equals 17 residues. Germline V gene lookup returns CDR1 LNHDA and CDR2 SQIVND (reference sequence). CDR3 amino acids: CASSRYRQGLLNYGYTF. The CDR3 coding sequence is TGTGCCAGTAGTCGCTATCGACAGGGATTACTCAACTATGGCTACACCTTC.